This entry lists 5 T cell receptor beta chains sequenced from one sample in a study of identical twins. TCRdb redid the calling of the 5' RACE reads with MiXCR, one entry per CDR3 protein. The sample lists fewer than 500,000 distinct CDR3 sequences; approximately 14% were seen once. Another study also made use of these data, one on yellow fever vaccine responses in identical twins.

The sequencing sample was made of CD4+ T cells sorted from blood. All receptors derive from a woman aged 18-29 years in good health.

Only a few counts were recorded for this clonotype. CDR3 protein: CSVDRGTPEETQYF. In nucleotides, the CDR3 is TGCAGCGTTGACAGGGGAACACCAGAAGAGACCCAGTACTTC. The chain couples TRBV29-1 to TRBJ2-5; weak D call: TRBD1 (6 bases). V gave up 3 bases and J gave up 3 bases, with 14 bases separating them. Germline CDR1 is SQVTM and CDR2 is ANQGSEA. The CDR3 has 14 residues.

This clonotype was observed a few times. This chain joins TRBV4-2 and TRBJ2-7; D gene uncertain. V lost 0 bases to trimming and J lost 8 bases, with 20 bases between them. There are 16 residues in the CDR3. Germline values: CDR1 LGHNA, CDR2 YNFKEQ. CDR3 nucleotide sequence: TGTGCCAGCAGCCAAGATCTTTGGACCGCCACTACGAAGCAGTACTTC. It codes for CASSQDLWTATTKQYF.

This clonotype occurred many times. The CDR3 region has the DNA TGTGCCAGCAGCTCCCAGGGGGCGAGTGGCAATCAGCCCCAGCATTTT. This sequence encodes CASSSQGASGNQPQHF. The chain carries TRBV7-9 and TRBJ1-5; 8 nucleotides align to TRBD1. Germline CDR1 reads SEHNR; CDR2 reads FQNEAQ (reference sequence). J gave up 2 bases and V 4 bases, and 7 bases lay outside the gene matches. CDR3 size: 16 residues.

Many counts were recorded for this clonotype. An end of the junction does not agree with germline; a read error may underlie this. In nucleotides, the CDR3 is TGTGCTAGCAGCTTAGAGGGGTATCAAGAGACCCAGTACTTC. It codes for CASSLEGYQETQYF. This rearrangement joins TRBV7-7 to TRBJ2-5; perhaps D is TRBD1 or TRBD2 (5 bases each). The CDR3 runs to 14 residues. From germline, CDR1 is SSHAT and CDR2 FNYEAQ (reference sequence). The whole variable domain, filled in from reference TRBV7-7 and TRBJ2-5, reads GAGVSQSPRYKVTKRGQDVTLRCDPISSHATLYWYQQALGQGPEFLTYFNYEAQPDKSGLPSDRFSAERPEGSISTLTIQRTEQRDSAMYRCASSLEGYQETQYFGPGTRLLVL.

The chain couples TRBV3-1 to TRBJ2-7; D may be TRBD1 (6 bases). V gave up 7 bases and J gave up 2 bases, with 18 bases separating them. This CDR3 has 15 amino acids. Germline lookup yields CDR1 LGHDT and CDR2 YNNKEL (reference sequence). In DNA form, the CDR3 reads TGTGCCAGCACCACAATAACAGGGAGCGCCTACGAGCAGTACTTC. Translation gives CASTTITGSAYEQYF.